These T cell receptor beta chains were read from a single sample in a study of blood T cells in healthy people across ages. TCRdb re-called the 5' RACE reads through MiXCR, storing one row per CDR3 protein. This repertoire shows some 1,500,000 distinct CDR3 sequences, less than 45% found once; its top ten account for about 4.1%. The sequenced sample was blood. These receptors were taken from a woman aged 18-29 years in good health. Both conserved end residues are part of each CDR3. The order of the fields is clone size, V gene, J gene, D gene, CDR3 protein, CDR3 DNA. A D gene is named only where the DNA matches it firmly. Size values are once, few and many counts, or a class for expanded clones, and some rows have none.

.,TRBV24-1,TRBJ2-3,.,CATGGPSTDTQYF,TGTGCCACCGGGGGCCCTAGCACAGATACGCAGTATTTT
.,TRBV7-8,TRBJ1-1,.,CANSLIVQTEAFF,TGTGCCAACAGCTTAATAGTTCAAACTGAAGCTTTCTTT
many,TRBV4-3,TRBJ2-1,TRBD1,CASSPGQEKYNEQFF,TGCGCCAGCAGCCCGGGACAGGAAAAATACAATGAGCAGTTCTTC
.,TRBV29-1,TRBJ2-1,.,CSGGGQGYNEQFF,TGCAGCGGTGGGGGGCAGGGCTACAATGAGCAGTTCTTC
.,TRBV7-8,TRBJ2-7,.,CASSGGPGTNYEQYF,TGTGCCAGCAGCGGGGGACCAGGAACGAACTACGAGCAGTACTTC
.,TRBV4-3,TRBJ2-3,TRBD1,CASSQDFGTGSGTQYF,TGCGCCAGCAGCCAAGATTTCGGGACAGGGTCGGGTACGCAGTATTTT
few,TRBV4-3,TRBJ2-1,.,CASSQDQQMSSYNEQFF,TGCGCCAGCAGCCAAGATCAACAAATGAGCTCCTACAATGAGCAGTTCTTC
many,TRBV2,TRBJ2-3,TRBD2,CASSDSGGDTQYF,TGTGCCAGCAGTGACAGCGGGGGAGATACGCAGTATTTT
.,TRBV12-5,TRBJ2-3,.,CASGLVRMGTSDTQYF,TGTGCTAGTGGTTTGGTACGCATGGGGACGTCAGATACGCAGTATTTT
.,TRBV6-2/TRBV6-3,TRBJ1-1,TRBD1,CASSFQGASGTEAFF,TGTGCCAGCAGTTTTCAGGGGGCTTCTGGCACTGAAGCTTTCTTT
.,TRBV14,TRBJ1-1,.,CASSQFLTITEAFF,TGTGCCAGCAGCCAATTCCTGACGATCACTGAAGCTTTCTTT
few,TRBV3-1,TRBJ2-3,TRBD2,CASSQGPGLAGGIDTQYF,TGTGCCAGCAGCCAAGGCCCGGGACTAGCGGGGGGTATAGATACGCAGTATTTT
.,TRBV29-1,TRBJ2-3,.,CSVAPRYAGTSTDTQYF,TGCAGCGTTGCCCCACGGTACGCAGGGACTAGCACAGATACGCAGTATTTT
.,TRBV15,TRBJ2-7,.,CATSRTSAQGAPYNEQYF,TGTGCCACCAGCAGAACCAGCGCGCAGGGCGCGCCCTACAATGAGCAGTACTTC
.,TRBV7-2,TRBJ2-3,.,CASSLRGGGADTQYF,TGTGCCAGCAGCTTAAGGGGGGGCGGTGCAGATACGCAGTATTTT
once,TRBV12-3/TRBV12-4,TRBJ1-3,.,CATPTVSSGNTIYF,TGTGCCACTCCGACGGTCAGCTCTGGAAACACCATATATTTT
.,TRBV5-1,TRBJ2-2,.,CASSDPGNTGELFF,TGCGCCAGCAGCGACCCGGGAAACACCGGGGAGCTGTTTTTT
many,TRBV7-2,TRBJ2-7,.,CASISPDTGYEQYF,TGTGCCAGCATTTCACCCGACACAGGGTACGAGCAGTACTTC
.,TRBV7-8,TRBJ1-1,TRBD1,CASSLGTGYGSNTEAFF,TGTGCCAGCAGCTTAGGGACAGGGTATGGGTCGAACACTGAAGCTTTCTTT
few,TRBV28,TRBJ2-5,.,CASTASFTATQYF,TGTGCCAGCACTGCCAGCTTTACCGCGACCCAGTACTTC
few,TRBV29-1,TRBJ2-1,.,CSVETRWIEQFF,TGCAGCGTGGAGACTAGATGGATTGAGCAGTTCTTC
.,TRBV7-2,TRBJ2-7,TRBD2,CASSFSGGLANYEQYF,TGTGCCAGCAGCTTTAGCGGAGGACTAGCGAACTACGAGCAGTACTTC
.,TRBV4-3,TRBJ1-6,.,CASSPSRPPNSPLHF,TGCGCCAGCAGCCCCTCGAGGCCTCCCAATTCACCCCTCCACTTT
.,TRBV6-1,TRBJ2-5,.,CASSMRTADNEQYF,TGTGCCAGCAGTATGCGGACAGCTGACAATGAGCAGTACTTC
.,TRBV29-1,TRBJ2-5,.,CSVSEGGTQYF,TGCAGCGTTTCCGAGGGGGGGACCCAGTACTTC
.,TRBV27,TRBJ2-1,TRBD2,CASRGLGAEQFF,TGTGCCAGCAGGGGACTAGGCGCTGAGCAGTTCTTC
few,TRBV4-1,TRBJ2-7,.,CASSQDFIEQYF,TGCGCCAGCAGCCAAGATTTCATCGAGCAGTACTTC
few,TRBV3-1,TRBJ1-5,.,CASSQGPKNQPQHF,TGTGCCAGCAGCCAAGGACCCAAGAATCAGCCCCAGCATTTT
.,TRBV2,TRBJ2-7,TRBD1,CASRGTGGNEQYF,TGTGCCAGCAGGGGGACAGGGGGCAATGAGCAGTACTTC
.,TRBV20-1,TRBJ1-2,TRBD1,CSARENRGGYTF,TGCAGTGCTAGAGAGAACAGGGGTGGCTACACCTTC
once,TRBV27,TRBJ2-7,.,CASKGIGTQAYEQYF,TGTGCCAGCAAGGGGATAGGGACCCAGGCCTACGAGCAGTACTTC
.,TRBV7-9,TRBJ2-3,TRBD1,CASSLLTGGRTDTQYF,TGTGCCAGCAGCCTATTGACAGGGGGCCGCACAGATACGCAGTATTTT
.,TRBV20-1,TRBJ2-1,.,CSATHLAAKYSYNEQFF,TGCAGTGCTACCCACTTAGCGGCTAAGTACTCCTACAATGAGCAGTTCTTC
few,TRBV2,TRBJ2-1,.,CASTRGLPQFF,TGTGCCAGCACCAGGGGACTACCGCAGTTCTTC
many,TRBV27,TRBJ2-4,.,CASSQRGPGTLAKNIQYF,TGTGCCAGCAGCCAAAGGGGTCCGGGGACCCTAGCCAAAAACATTCAGTACTTC
.,TRBV29-1,TRBJ2-3,.,CSADPGEDTQYF,TGCAGCGCTGATCCAGGCGAGGATACGCAGTATTTT
.,TRBV7-2,TRBJ2-4,TRBD1,CASSFRTGIMGEQYF,TGTGCCAGCAGCTTCCGGACAGGCATCATGGGTGAGCAGTACTTC
.,TRBV4-3,TRBJ2-7,.,CASSQGGGNEQYF,TGCGCCAGCAGCCAAGGGGGCGGGAACGAGCAGTACTTC
.,TRBV7-2,TRBJ1-1,.,CASSSRDGGREAFF,TGTGCCAGCAGCTCTCGGGACGGTGGGCGAGAAGCTTTCTTT
.,TRBV28,TRBJ2-3,.,CASTGTEYTDTQYF,TGTGCCAGTACCGGGACCGAATACACAGATACGCAGTATTTT
.,TRBV6-5,TRBJ2-3,.,CASNMTDTDTQYF,TGTGCCAGCAACATGACAGACACAGATACGCAGTATTTT
.,TRBV7-2,TRBJ1-2,.,CASTSRGGLSGGYTF,TGTGCCAGCACCTCGAGGGGGGGGTTATCAGGCGGCTACACCTTC
.,TRBV20-1,TRBJ1-2,.,CSARSSRDGYTF,TGCAGTGCTAGATCCTCCCGAGATGGCTACACCTTC
.,TRBV7-2,TRBJ2-3,TRBD2,CASSPRMGLAEYF,TGTGCCAGCAGCCCGCGTATGGGACTAGCAGAGTATTTT
.,TRBV12-3/TRBV12-4,TRBJ2-1,.,CASSLTSYNEQVF,TGTGCCAGCAGCCTGACTTCCTACAATGAGCAGGTCTTC
.,TRBV12-3/TRBV12-4,TRBJ2-3,.,CASSFWAPSTDTQYF,TGTGCCAGCAGTTTTTGGGCTCCCTCCACAGATACGCAGTATTTT
many,TRBV12-3/TRBV12-4,TRBJ1-2,.,CASSPTGIDYGYTF,TGTGCCAGCAGTCCCACAGGGATCGACTATGGCTACACCTTC
.,TRBV4-2,TRBJ2-5,.,CASSQDHFTAFQETQYF,TGTGCCAGCAGCCAAGATCACTTCACAGCGTTCCAAGAGACCCAGTACTTC
.,TRBV29-1,TRBJ2-7,.,CSVEDQEDTKSYEQYF,TGCAGCGTTGAAGATCAGGAGGACACAAAATCCTACGAGCAGTACTTC
few,TRBV27,TRBJ1-2,.,CASSFPYRVRNYGYTF,TGTGCCAGCAGTTTCCCCTACAGGGTTCGGAACTATGGCTACACCTTC
few,TRBV7-9,TRBJ2-7,.,CASSGRQLHEQYF,TGTGCCAGCAGCGGAAGACAGCTCCACGAGCAGTACTTC
.,TRBV12-3/TRBV12-4,TRBJ2-3,TRBD1,CASSLTHAGGDTQYF,TGTGCCAGCAGTTTAACTCATGCAGGGGGAGATACGCAGTATTTT
.,TRBV21-1,TRBJ2-1,.,CASSRKWQSSGGNNEQFF,TGTGCCAGCAGCAGAAAATGGCAGAGTAGCGGGGGTAACAATGAGCAGTTCTTC
.,TRBV12-3/TRBV12-4,TRBJ1-2,.,CVSSTQFGYYGYTF,TGTGTCAGCAGCACCCAGTTTGGCTACTATGGCTACACCTTC